The 5 T cell receptor beta chains below were found in one sample sequenced in a study of T-cell memory formation after mild COVID-19. TCRdb processed the 5' RACE reads anew with MiXCR; each CDR3 protein has one entry. This repertoire shows tens of thousands of distinct CDR3 sequences, about an eighth found once; its top ten account for over 25%. The sample taken for sequencing was PBMCs or a T cell subset sorted from them (not recorded which). The receptors here all came from a man between 18 and 35 years old who had mild COVID-19 (a few samples of this study predate the infection). Cell type and time point are not known.

This clonotype was observed many times. The rearrangement links TRBV7-8 to TRBJ1-2, with no clear D. The CDR3 spans 12 residues. Trimming left V 3 bases short and J 6 bases short, with 8 bases between. Germline loops: CDR1 SGHVS, CDR2 FQNEAQ. The CDR3 coding sequence is TGTGCCAGCAGCTTCAGGAGTGATGGCTACACCTTC. Translation gives CASSFRSDGYTF.

Ten or more counts support this clonotype. V gene TRBV6-2 or TRBV6-3 combines with J gene TRBJ2-3; the match to TRBD2 covers 9 bases. CDR1 and CDR2 from the germline V gene are MNHEY and SVGEGT. The CDR3 runs 14 residues. V shed 4 bases and J 7 bases; nucleotides not matched to a gene: 6. DNA of the CDR3: TGTGCCAGCAGTTTTGCGGGGGGGCCAAATACGCAGTATTTT. It translates to CASSFAGGPNTQYF.

This clonotype was picked up a small number of times. V is TRBV2 and J is TRBJ2-5, with 11 bases fitting TRBD2. The germline V gene encodes CDR1 SNHLY and CDR2 FYNNEI. The CDR3 runs 15 residues. With V trimmed by 5 bases and J by 2 bases, 4 bases remained unmatched. The chain's CDR3 is CASSKASGRQETQYF. DNA for the CDR3: TGTGCCAGCAGTAAGGCTAGCGGGAGGCAAGAGACCCAGTACTTC.

At least ten counts were recorded for this clonotype. The chain recombines TRBV3-1 with TRBJ1-3; D is unclear. CDR1 and CDR2 from the germline V gene are LGHDT and YNNKEL (reference sequence). The V gene lost 4 bases and the J gene lost 0 bases, with 4 bases spanning the gap. The CDR3 spans 13 residues. CDR3 residues: CASSPASGNTIYF. In nucleotides, the CDR3 is TGTGCCAGCAGCCCTGCCTCTGGAAACACCATATATTTT.

This clonotype was recorded at least ten times. The CDR3 nucleotides read TGTGCCAGCAGCCAAGGCGGGGTCACCGGGGAGCTGTTTTTT. Protein sequence: CASSQGGVTGELFF. This chain links TRBV4-2 with TRBJ2-2, with TRBD2 as a possible D gene (6 bases). V was clipped by 1 base and J by 4 bases, with 7 bases between them. Germline loops: CDR1 LGHNA, CDR2 YNFKEQ. The CDR3 is 14 amino acids.